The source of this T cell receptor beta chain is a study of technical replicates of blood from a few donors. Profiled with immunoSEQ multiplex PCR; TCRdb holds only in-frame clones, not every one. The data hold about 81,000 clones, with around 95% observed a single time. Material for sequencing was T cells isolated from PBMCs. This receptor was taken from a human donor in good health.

Here the CDR3 reads CASSYSAGESYEQYF. CDR3 coding DNA: TGTGCCAGCAGTTACTCGGCGGGGGAGAGCTACGAGCAGTACTTC. This chain joins TRBV6-5 and TRBJ2-7; 7 bases are shared with TRBD2. Looked up from germline, CDR1 is MNHEY and CDR2 is SVGAGI. The CDR3 has 15 amino acids. With 0 bases clipped from V and 3 bases from J, the junction kept 5 bases outside the gene matches.